The 7 T cell receptor beta chains below all came from one sample that was sequenced in a study of T cell repertoires in cytomegalovirus infection. These receptors' targets are unknown. MiXCR, run by TCRdb on the reads, gives a single entry per CDR3 protein. Of around 750,000 distinct CDR3 sequences in the sample, roughly 33% are singletons; the top ten hold 9.5% to 15%. The source was cultured CD8+ T cells from PBMCs, collected from culture after CMV antigen stimulation. These receptors came from a human donor in good health (CMV status not recorded). Some clones in this sample may be carry-over from other donors' samples.

This clonotype was counted a few times. The chain is built from TRBV7-9 and TRBJ2-5; a weak D match, TRBD1 (6 bases). CDR3 size: 14 residues. Germline-derived CDR1 and CDR2 are SEHNR and FQNEAQ (reference sequence). V was pared by 4 bases and J by 2 bases, with 11 bases between. The CDR3 DNA reads TGTGCCAGCAGCTCCACGACAGGACAAGAGACCCAGTACTTC. It encodes CASSSTTGQETQYF.

This clonotype was observed at least ten times. The chain recombines TRBV7-2 with TRBJ2-2; 10 bases align to TRBD2. CDR1 is SGHTA and CDR2 is FQGNSA in the germline V gene. With V trimmed by 5 bases and J by 4 bases, 4 bases remained unmatched. This CDR3 is built from 15 residues. Written as DNA, the CDR3 is TGTGCCAGCAGCGTACGGACTAGCGGCACCGGGGAGCTGTTTTTT. Translated: CASSVRTSGTGELFF.

This clonotype has just one count. The rearrangement uses TRBV29-1 and TRBJ1-2, with D perhaps matching TRBD1 (5 bases). Germline V gene lookup returns CDR1 SQVTM and CDR2 ANQGSEA. With 7 bases removed from V and 8 bases from J, the gap between germline ends came to 20 bases. This CDR3 comprises 13 residues. The CDR3 loop is CSDEAQGTNGYTF. In nucleotides, the CDR3 is TGCAGCGACGAGGCCCAGGGAACTAACGGCTACACCTTC.

As for this clonotype: A much larger clone lies one base from this, so it may be a read error. V and J are TRBV7-1 and TRBJ1-3; 8 bases fit TRBD1. TRBV7-1 is sorted into the ORF group, with uncertain function. This CDR3 spans 22 amino acids. DNA of the CDR3: TGTGTCAGCAGCACCGCGACTATGACAGGGGTCTCGGGGGGCGCGTCTGGAAACACCATATATTTT. Protein: CVSSTATMTGVSGGASGNTIYF.

This clonotype was detected only once. The rearrangement uses TRBV20-1 and TRBJ2-7; 7 bases are shared with TRBD1. The V segment lost 5 bases and the J segment 4 bases; nucleotides outside the gene matches: 8. The CDR3 runs to 13 residues. CDR1 is DFQATT and CDR2 is SNEGSKA in the germline V gene (reference sequence). CDR3 DNA sequence: TGCAGTGCTGGAACAGGGGTTGGGTACGAGCAGTACTTC. Protein: CSAGTGVGYEQYF.

The rearrangement links TRBV28 to TRBJ1-1; TRBD1 matches at 8 bases. Unmatched junction bases numbered 16, after V lost 5 bases and J lost 11 bases. The length of the CDR3 is 15 residues. Germline lookup yields CDR1 MDHEN and CDR2 SYDVKM. DNA of the CDR3: TGTGCCAGCAGTACCCCAATGGCAGGGGGCCTGAGGGCTTTCTTT. It translates to CASSTPMAGGLRAFF.

The sample holds a few counts of this clonotype. The chain combines TRBV6-5 with TRBJ1-4; D is unclear. The CDR3 spans 15 residues. V was trimmed by 0 bases and J by 8 bases, leaving 13 bases between them. Germline V gene lookup returns CDR1 MNHEY and CDR2 SVGAGI. The CDR3 here is CASSYSWEEGEKLFF. In DNA, the CDR3 is TGTGCCAGCAGTTACTCGTGGGAGGAGGGAGAAAAACTGTTTTTT.